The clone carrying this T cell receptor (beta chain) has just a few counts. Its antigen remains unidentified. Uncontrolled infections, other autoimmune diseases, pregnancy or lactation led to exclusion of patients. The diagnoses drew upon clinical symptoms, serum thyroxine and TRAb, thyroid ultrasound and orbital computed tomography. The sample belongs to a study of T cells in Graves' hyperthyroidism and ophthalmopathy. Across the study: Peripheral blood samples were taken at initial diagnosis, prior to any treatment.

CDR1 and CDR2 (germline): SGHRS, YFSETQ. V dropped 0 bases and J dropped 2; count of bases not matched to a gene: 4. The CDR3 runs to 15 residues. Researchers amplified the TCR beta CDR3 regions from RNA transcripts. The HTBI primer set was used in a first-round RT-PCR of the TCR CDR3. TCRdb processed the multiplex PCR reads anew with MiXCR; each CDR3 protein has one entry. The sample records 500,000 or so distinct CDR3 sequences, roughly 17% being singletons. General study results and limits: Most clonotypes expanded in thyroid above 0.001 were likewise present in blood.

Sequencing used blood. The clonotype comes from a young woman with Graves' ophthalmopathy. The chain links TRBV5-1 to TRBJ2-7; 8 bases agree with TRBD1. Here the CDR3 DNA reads TGCGCCAGCAGCTTGGGGCCGGGACAGGCCTACGAGCAGTACTTC. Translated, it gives CASSLGPGQAYEQYF.